This is a list of T cell receptor beta chains from one sample in a study of cytomegalovirus exposure and HLA in healthy donors. Repertoires were generated with immunoSEQ multiplex PCR, while TCRdb's copy carries only in-frame clones and drops some. The repertoire holds about 130,000 clones, less than 85% seen once, with over 2.5% in the top ten. Sequencing input: PBMCs. The source is a male donor in good health and CMV-seronegative. Both conserved end residues are trimmed from each CDR3. Rows give clone size only sometimes, using once, few, many, or a class for an expanded clone.

clone_size j_call cdr3_length v_call cdr3_aa
NA TRBJ1-6 12 TRBV7-9 ASSLDGMTSPLH
NA TRBJ2-7 13 TRBV5-6 ASRQTGTGTYEQY
NA TRBJ2-1 12 TRBV10-3 AISVAGPYNEQF
NA TRBJ2-3 12 TRBV5-1 ASREASGTDTQY
NA TRBJ1-1 10 TRBV6-5 ASTGLNTEAF
NA TRBJ1-2 11 TRBV28 ASSSQGNYGYT
NA TRBJ1-4 8 TRBV20-1 SAVGEKLF
NA TRBJ1-6 14 TRBV19 ASSIPRGQGNSPLH
once TRBJ1-1 11 TRBV7-8 ASSLRSVTEAF
NA TRBJ1-3 13 TRBV5-1 ASSLAGGAGNTIY
NA TRBJ2-1 17 TRBV30 AWSVRALAGAYYGNEQF
NA TRBJ1-2 13 TRBV5-4 ASSSGQGVNYGYT
few TRBJ1-1 12 TRBV6-5 ASSLGQGGTEAF
NA TRBJ1-1 9 TRBV30 AWRRGAKAF
once TRBJ2-7 11 TRBV7-9 SSSSSVPYEQY
NA TRBJ1-6 15 TRBV25-1 ASRQTGTGFQYSPLH
NA TRBJ2-3 16 TRBV28 ASSGEGNRGPGTDTQY
once TRBJ2-3 10 TRBV9 ASSVEAGTQY
NA TRBJ1-5 11 TRBV2 ASSERRNQPQH
NA TRBJ1-2 13 TRBV30 AWSSGDRPNYGYT
NA TRBJ2-1 14 TRBV4-3 ASSLVDRRYINEQF
NA TRBJ2-2 14 TRBV18 ASSPFPTGVGGELF
NA TRBJ2-7 12 TRBV4-3 ASSQVAGDNEQY
once TRBJ2-3 15 TRBV9 ASSVQRQGALADTQY
NA TRBJ1-3 14 TRBV7-9 ASSSRTGISGNTIY
NA TRBJ2-1 14 TRBV11-2 ASSPRLAGARNEQF
NA TRBJ2-7 12 TRBV27 ASSLGLSSYEQY
NA TRBJ1-5 13 TRBV19 ASSMVGGPNQPQH
NA TRBJ2-3 14 TRBV9 ASSVAWGGSTDTQY
NA TRBJ2-7 13 TRBV5-5 ASSLVEGAGYEQY
NA TRBJ1-1 13 TRBV14 ASSQLAHRNTEAF
NA TRBJ2-1 12 TRBV30 AWRTSGRRYEQF
NA TRBJ1-4 13 TRBV6-5 ASSYGQGPNEKLF
NA TRBJ2-2 11 TRBV11-3 ASSFSRTGELF
once NA 11 TRBV9 ASSVRTGYEQY
NA TRBJ1-1 13 TRBV25-1 ASRGLGPGNTEAF
NA TRBJ1-6 13 TRBV11-3 ASSLDGRRGSPLH
NA TRBJ1-5 13 TRBV18 ASSLDRGSNQPQH
once TRBJ1-2 14 TRBV5-1 ASSSSGTGGYGGYT
once TRBJ2-1 17 TRBV19 ASSIQGQGSMSSYNEQF
NA TRBJ2-1 13 TRBV10-1 ASSSGGSSYNEQF
NA TRBJ2-2 14 TRBV7-8 ASSLYATSNAGELF